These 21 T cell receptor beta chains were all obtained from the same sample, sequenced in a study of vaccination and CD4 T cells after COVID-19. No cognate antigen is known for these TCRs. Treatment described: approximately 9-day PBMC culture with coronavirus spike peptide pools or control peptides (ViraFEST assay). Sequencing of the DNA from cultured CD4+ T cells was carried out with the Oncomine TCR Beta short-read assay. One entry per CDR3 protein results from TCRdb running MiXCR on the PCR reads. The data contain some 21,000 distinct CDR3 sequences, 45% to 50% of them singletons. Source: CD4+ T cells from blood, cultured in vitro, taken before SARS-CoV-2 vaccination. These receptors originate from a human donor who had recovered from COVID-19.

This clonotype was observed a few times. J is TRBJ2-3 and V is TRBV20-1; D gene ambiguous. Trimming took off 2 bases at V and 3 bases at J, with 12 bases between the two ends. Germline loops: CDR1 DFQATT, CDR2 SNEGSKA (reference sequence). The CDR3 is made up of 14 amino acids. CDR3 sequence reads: CSARPETLTDTQYF. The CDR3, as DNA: TGCAGTGCTAGACCCGAGACCCTTACAGATACGCAGTATTTT.

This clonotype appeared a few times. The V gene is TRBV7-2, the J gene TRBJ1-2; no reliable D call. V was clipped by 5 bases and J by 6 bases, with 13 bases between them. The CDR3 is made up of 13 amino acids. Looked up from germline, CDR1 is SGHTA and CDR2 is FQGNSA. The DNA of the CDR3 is TGTGCCAGCAGCCTAAGGGTCGGGGATGGCTACACCTTC. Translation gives CASSLRVGDGYTF.

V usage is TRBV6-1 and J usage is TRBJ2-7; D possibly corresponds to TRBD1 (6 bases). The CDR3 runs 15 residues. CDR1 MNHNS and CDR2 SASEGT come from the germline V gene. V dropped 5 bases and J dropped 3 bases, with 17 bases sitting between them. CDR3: CASSKPKGQNYEQYF. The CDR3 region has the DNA TGTGCCAGCAGTAAGCCGAAAGGACAGAACTACGAGCAGTACTTC.

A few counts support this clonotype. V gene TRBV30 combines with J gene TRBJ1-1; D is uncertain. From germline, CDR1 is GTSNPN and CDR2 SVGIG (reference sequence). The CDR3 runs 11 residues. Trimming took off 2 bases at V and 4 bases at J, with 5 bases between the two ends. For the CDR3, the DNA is TGTGCCTGGAGTCCCGGCACTGAAGCTTTCTTT. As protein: CAWSPGTEAFF. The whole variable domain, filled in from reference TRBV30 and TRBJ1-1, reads SQTIHQWPATLVQPVGSPLSLECTVEGTSNPNLYWYRQAAGRGLQLLFYSVGIGQISSEVPQNLSASRPQDRQFILSSKKLLLSDSGFYLCAWSPGTEAFFGQGTRLTVV.

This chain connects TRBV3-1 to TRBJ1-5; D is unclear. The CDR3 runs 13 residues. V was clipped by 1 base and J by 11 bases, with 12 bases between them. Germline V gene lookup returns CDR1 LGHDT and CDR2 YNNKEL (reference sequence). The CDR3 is CASSQGVFRSQHF. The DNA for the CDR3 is TGTGCCAGCAGCCAAGGAGTCTTTAGGTCCCAGCATTTT. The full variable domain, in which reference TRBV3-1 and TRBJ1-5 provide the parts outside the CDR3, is DTAVSQTPKYLVTQMGNDKSIKCEQNLGHDTMYWYKQDSKKFLKIMFSYNNKELIINETVPNRFSPKSPDKAHLNLHINSLELGDSAVYFCASSQGVFRSQHFGDGTRLSIL.

This chain's CDR3 is CSARGGTAGGDTIYF. DNA of the CDR3: TGCAGTGCTAGGGGGGGTACGGCGGGTGGGGACACCATATATTTT. V and J are TRBV20-1 and TRBJ1-3; a weak D match, TRBD1 (5 bases). The V gene's germline CDR1 is DFQATT and CDR2 SNEGSKA (reference sequence). Between the trimmed V and J ends, which lost 3 bases and 8 bases, there was a span of 20 bases. The CDR3 sequence is 15 residues long.

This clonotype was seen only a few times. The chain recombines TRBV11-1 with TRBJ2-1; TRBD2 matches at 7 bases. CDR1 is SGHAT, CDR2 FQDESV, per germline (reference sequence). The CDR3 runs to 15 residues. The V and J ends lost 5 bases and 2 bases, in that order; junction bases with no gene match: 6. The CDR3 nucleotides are TGTGCCAGCAGCCGTACTCGGGGGGCCTACAATGAGCAGTTCTTC. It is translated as CASSRTRGAYNEQFF.

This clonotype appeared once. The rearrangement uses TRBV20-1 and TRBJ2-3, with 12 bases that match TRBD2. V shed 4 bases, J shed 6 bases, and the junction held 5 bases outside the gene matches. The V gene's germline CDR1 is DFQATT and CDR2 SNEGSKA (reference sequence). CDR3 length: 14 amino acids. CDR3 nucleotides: TGCAGTGCTACCCGGACTAGCGGGACGGATACGCAGTATTTT. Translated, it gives CSATRTSGTDTQYF.

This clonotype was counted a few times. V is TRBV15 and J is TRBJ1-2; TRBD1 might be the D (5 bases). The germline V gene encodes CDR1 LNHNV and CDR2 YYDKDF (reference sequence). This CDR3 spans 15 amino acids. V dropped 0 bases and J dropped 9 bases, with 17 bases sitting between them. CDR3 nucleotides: TGTGCCACCAGCAGAGATTTCGACAGAAGGGTTAGCTACACCTTC. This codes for CATSRDFDRRVSYTF.

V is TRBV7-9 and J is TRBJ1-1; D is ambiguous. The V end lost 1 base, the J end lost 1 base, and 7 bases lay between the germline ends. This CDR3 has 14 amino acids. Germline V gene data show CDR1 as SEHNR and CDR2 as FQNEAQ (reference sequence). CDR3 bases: TGTGCCAGCAGCTTAGAGGGAACGAACACTGAAGCTTTCTTT. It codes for CASSLEGTNTEAFF.

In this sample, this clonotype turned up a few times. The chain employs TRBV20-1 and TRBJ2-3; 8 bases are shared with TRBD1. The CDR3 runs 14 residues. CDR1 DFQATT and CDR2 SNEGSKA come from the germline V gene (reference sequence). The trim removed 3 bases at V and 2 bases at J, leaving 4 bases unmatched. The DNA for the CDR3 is TGCAGTGCTAGCGCAGGGGGCGCCACAGATACGCAGTATTTT. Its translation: CSASAGGATDTQYF.

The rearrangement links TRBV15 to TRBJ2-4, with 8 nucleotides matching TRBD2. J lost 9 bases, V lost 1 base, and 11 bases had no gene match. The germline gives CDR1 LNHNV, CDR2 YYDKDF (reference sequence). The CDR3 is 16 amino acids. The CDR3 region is CATSRGTTTSAGIQYF. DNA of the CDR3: TGTGCCACCAGCAGAGGGACTACGACTAGCGCGGGCATTCAGTACTTC.

The CDR3 loop is CASSQEPGQGFYEQYF. DNA for the CDR3: TGTGCCAGCAGCCAAGAACCGGGACAGGGGTTCTACGAGCAGTACTTC. The chain employs TRBV4-2 and TRBJ2-7; 10 nucleotides agree with TRBD1. The CDR3 has 16 amino acids. Trimming cost V 0 bases and J 3 bases; bases outside gene matches: 5. Germline V CDR1 and CDR2: LGHNA, YNFKEQ.

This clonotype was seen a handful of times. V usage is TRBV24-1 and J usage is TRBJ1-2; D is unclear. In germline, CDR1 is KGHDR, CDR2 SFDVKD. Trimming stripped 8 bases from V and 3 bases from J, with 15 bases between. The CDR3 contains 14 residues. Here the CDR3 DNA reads TGTGCCACCAATCCGTACCGGGAATACTATGGCTACACCTTC. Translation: CATNPYREYYGYTF.

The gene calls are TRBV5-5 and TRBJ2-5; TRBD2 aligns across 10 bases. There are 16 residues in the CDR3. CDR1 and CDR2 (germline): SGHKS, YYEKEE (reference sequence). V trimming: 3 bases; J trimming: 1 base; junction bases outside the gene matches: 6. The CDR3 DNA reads TGTGCCAGCAGCTCTAGCGGGAGCTATTTCCAAGAGACCCAGTACTTC. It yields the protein CASSSSGSYFQETQYF.

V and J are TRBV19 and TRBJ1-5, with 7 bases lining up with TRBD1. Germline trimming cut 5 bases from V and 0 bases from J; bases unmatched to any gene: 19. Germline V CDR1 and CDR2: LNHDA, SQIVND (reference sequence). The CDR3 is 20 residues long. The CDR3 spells CASSPRTPGQITHSNQPQHF. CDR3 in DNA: TGTGCCAGTAGTCCCAGGACACCGGGACAGATTACCCATAGCAATCAGCCCCAGCATTTT.

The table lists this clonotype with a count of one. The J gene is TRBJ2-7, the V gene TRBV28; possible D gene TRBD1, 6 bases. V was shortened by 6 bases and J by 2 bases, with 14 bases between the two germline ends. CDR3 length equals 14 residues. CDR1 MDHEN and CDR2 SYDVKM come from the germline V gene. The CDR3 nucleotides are TGTGCCAGCAGCCTAGAGGACAGAACCTACGAGCAGTACTTC. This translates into CASSLEDRTYEQYF.

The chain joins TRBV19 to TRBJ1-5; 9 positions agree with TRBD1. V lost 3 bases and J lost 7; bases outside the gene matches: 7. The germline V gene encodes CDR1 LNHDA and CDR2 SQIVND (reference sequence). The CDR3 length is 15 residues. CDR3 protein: CASSMEGQGGQPQHF. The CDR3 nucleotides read TGTGCCAGTAGTATGGAGGGACAGGGAGGCCAGCCCCAGCATTTT.

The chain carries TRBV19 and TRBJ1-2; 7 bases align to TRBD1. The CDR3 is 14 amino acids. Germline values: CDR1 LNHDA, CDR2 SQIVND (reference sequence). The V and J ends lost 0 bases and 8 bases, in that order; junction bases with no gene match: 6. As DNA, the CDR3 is TGTGCCAGTAGTATAGATAGGGGGCGAGAAGGCTACACCTTC. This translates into CASSIDRGREGYTF.

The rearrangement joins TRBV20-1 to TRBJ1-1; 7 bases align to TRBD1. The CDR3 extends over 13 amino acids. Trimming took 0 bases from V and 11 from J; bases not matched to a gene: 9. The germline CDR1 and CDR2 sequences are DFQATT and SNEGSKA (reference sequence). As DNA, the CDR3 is TGCAGTGCTAGAGACAGGGGGAGATTGCATGCTTTCTTT. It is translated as CSARDRGRLHAFF.

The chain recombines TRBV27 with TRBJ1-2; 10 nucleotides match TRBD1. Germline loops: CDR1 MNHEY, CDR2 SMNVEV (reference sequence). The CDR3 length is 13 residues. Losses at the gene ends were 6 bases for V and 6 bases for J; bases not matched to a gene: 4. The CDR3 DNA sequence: TGTGCCAGCAGGGACAGGGGGGGGCATGGCTACACCTTC. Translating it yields CASRDRGGHGYTF.